This TCR beta chain was retrieved from a study of response to subunit inactivated influenza vaccine. General observations from the study: The authors suggested that every seasonal influenza vaccination recruits few new T cells.

TCRdb reanalysed the RT-PCR reads using MiXCR and keeps one entry per CDR3 protein. Of about 780,000 distinct CDR3 sequences in the sample, 15% to 20% were seen once. The V and J ends lost 0 bases and 9 bases respectively, with 10 bases between them. Germline values: CDR1 SGDLS, CDR2 YYNGEE. This CDR3 contains 13 residues. This clonotype occurred a few times. Its antigen is not known. The specimen was PBMCs from blood, collected roughly 5 days after vaccination. The sequence was collected from a man aged 50-59 years who received an inactivated influenza vaccine. This chain connects TRBV9 to TRBJ2-1; D gene ambiguous. The CDR3 region has the DNA TGTGCCAGCAGCGTAGGAGGACGGACTGAGCAGTTCTTC. As protein: CASSVGGRTEQFF. The full variable domain, with the rest looked up from reference TRBV9 and TRBJ2-1, is DSGVTQTPKHLITATGQRVTLRCSPRSGDLSVYWYQQSLDQGLQFLIQYYNGEERAKGNILERFSAQQFPDLHSELNLSSLELGDSALYFCASSVGGRTEQFFGPGTRLTVL.